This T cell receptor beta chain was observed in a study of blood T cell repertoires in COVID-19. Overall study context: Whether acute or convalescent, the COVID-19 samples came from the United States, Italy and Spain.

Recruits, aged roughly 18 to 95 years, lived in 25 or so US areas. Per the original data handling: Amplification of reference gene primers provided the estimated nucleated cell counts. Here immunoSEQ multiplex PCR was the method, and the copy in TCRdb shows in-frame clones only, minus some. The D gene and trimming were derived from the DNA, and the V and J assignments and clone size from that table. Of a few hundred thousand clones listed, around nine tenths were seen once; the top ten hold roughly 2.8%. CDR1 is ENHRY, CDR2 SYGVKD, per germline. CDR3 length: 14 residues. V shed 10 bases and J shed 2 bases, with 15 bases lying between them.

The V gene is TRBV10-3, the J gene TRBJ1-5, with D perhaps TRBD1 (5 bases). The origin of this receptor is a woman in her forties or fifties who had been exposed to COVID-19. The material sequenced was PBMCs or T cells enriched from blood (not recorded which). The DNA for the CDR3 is TGTGCCACCGCGGAACAGGTTGGCAATCAGCCCCAGCATTTT. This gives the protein CATAEQVGNQPQHF.